A selection of T cell receptor beta chains follows, all from one sample in a study of T cell repertoires in cytomegalovirus infection. TCRdb independently ran MiXCR on the reads; one entry per CDR3 protein. This repertoire shows 200,000 or so distinct CDR3 sequences, about 28% found once; its top ten account for approximately 30%. Source material: PBMCs. Receptors were obtained from a human donor in good health (CMV status not recorded). Some clones in this sample may be carry-over from other donors' samples. The CDR3 runs from the conserved cysteine through the conserved F or W. D genes are given only for firm matches. A row's size may be missing; if present it is once, few, many or a size class.

abundance	v_gene	d_gene	j_gene	CDR3nt	CDR3aa
NA	TRBV7-6	NA	TRBJ2-1	TGTGCCAGCAGCGTTGTTGAACCCGGGACAAGGGGACACAATGAGCAGTTCTTC	CASSVVEPGTRGHNEQFF
once	TRBV18	NA	TRBJ2-7	TGTGCCAGCTCACCCTCTCAACCGGGACACGAGCAGTACTTC	CASSPSQPGHEQYF
NA	TRBV12-3/TRBV12-4	NA	TRBJ2-7	TGTGCCAGCAGTTCTACAGGGCCTTCTAGGGACGAGCAGTACTTC	CASSSTGPSRDEQYF
few	TRBV7-6	TRBD1	TRBJ1-4	TGTGCCAGCAGTGAAGGGGGCGCGGGGGAAAAACTGTTTTTT	CASSEGGAGEKLFF
NA	TRBV5-1	NA	TRBJ1-1	TGCGCCAGCCATCTGACAGGCCAGAACACTGAAGCTTTCTTT	CASHLTGQNTEAFF
NA	TRBV20-1	TRBD2	TRBJ2-1	TGCAGTGCTAGGGTTCTAGCGGGGCCCAATGAGCAGTTCTTC	CSARVLAGPNEQFF
NA	TRBV5-1	NA	TRBJ2-5	TGCGCCAGCAGCCTCTCCGGGACAAAGGAGACCCAGTACTTC	CASSLSGTKETQYF
NA	TRBV5-1	NA	TRBJ1-4	TGCGCCAGCAGCTGGGCAACTAATGAAAAACTGTTTTTT	CASSWATNEKLFF
many	TRBV11-2	NA	TRBJ2-2	TGTGCCAGCAGCTTAGCACGGAACACCGGGGAGCTGTTTTTT	CASSLARNTGELFF
NA	TRBV19	TRBD2	TRBJ2-7	TGTGCCAGTAGCCAAACTAGCGGGGGCGCGCGGGAGCAGTACTTC	CASSQTSGGAREQYF
many	TRBV7-8	NA	TRBJ2-5	TGTGCCAGCAGCTTAAAGGAGCGGCAAGAGACCCAGTACTTC	CASSLKERQETQYF
many	TRBV7-2	TRBD2	TRBJ2-2	TGTGCCAGCAGCTCCGCGGGGGGGCCGACCGGGGAGCTGTTTTTT	CASSSAGGPTGELFF
NA	TRBV7-2	TRBD2	TRBJ2-1	TGTGCCAGCAGCTCTGGACTAGCGGGGCTCAGGCAGTTCTTC	CASSSGLAGLRQFF
NA	TRBV11-3	NA	TRBJ2-1	TGTGCCAGCAGCTTGGGTCGGAGCTCCTACAATGAGCAGTTCTTC	CASSLGRSSYNEQFF
many	TRBV7-3	NA	TRBJ2-1	TGTGCCAGCAGGGGGCGGGGGCATGAGCAGTTCTTC	CASRGRGHEQFF
few	TRBV19	NA	TRBJ2-1	TGTGCCAGTAGTATAGTGGGAACAGCAAACAATGAGCAGTTCTTC	CASSIVGTANNEQFF
few	TRBV7-2	NA	TRBJ1-4	TGTGCCAGCAGCGCAGGAAATGAAAAACTGTTTTTT	CASSAGNEKLFF
NA	TRBV7-8	NA	TRBJ1-1	TGTGCCAGCAGCCCCGTGGGGACTGAAGCTTTCTTT	CASSPVGTEAFF
NA	TRBV29-1	NA	TRBJ1-1	TGCAGCGGTTCATTTAGGGGAGGGAACACTGAAGCTTTCTTT	CSGSFRGGNTEAFF
few	TRBV12-3/TRBV12-4	TRBD2	TRBJ2-1	TGTGCCAGCAGTGGACTAGCGGAAGACAATGAGCAGTTCTTC	CASSGLAEDNEQFF
NA	TRBV7-2	NA	TRBJ1-2	TGTGCCAGCAGCTCCCCCACAGCGTTCTATGGCTACACCTTC	CASSSPTAFYGYTF
few	TRBV7-9	NA	TRBJ2-7	TGTGCCAGCAGCTTAGAATTAGGTGTCGAGCAGTACTTC	CASSLELGVEQYF
NA	TRBV7-8	NA	TRBJ1-6	TGTGCCGGCAGCTTAGCGACAGGCGGCAGCTTTAATTCACCCCTCCACTTT	CAGSLATGGSFNSPLHF
few	TRBV5-1	NA	TRBJ1-1	TGCGCCAGCAGCTTGGACGGAACAGGGAGCCCTGAAGCTTTCTTT	CASSLDGTGSPEAFF
many	TRBV7-2	NA	TRBJ2-2	TGTGCCAGCAGCTTAGATTCCCCCGGGCGGGAGCTGTTTTTT	CASSLDSPGRELFF
many	TRBV7-2	NA	TRBJ2-3	TGTGCCAGCAGCTTAGCCCTCTCCCAGTACACAGATACGCAGTATTTT	CASSLALSQYTDTQYF
NA	TRBV9	NA	TRBJ2-7	TGTGCCAGCAGCCCCTGGGACGCAACCTACGAGCAGTACTTC	CASSPWDATYEQYF
NA	TRBV9	NA	TRBJ1-6	TGTGCCAGCAGCGGGGGAGATAATTCACCCCTCCACTTT	CASSGGDNSPLHF
NA	TRBV11-2	TRBD2	TRBJ2-5	TGTGCCAGCAGCCGCCCCGGACTAGCGGGGGGAGAGACCCAGTACTTC	CASSRPGLAGGETQYF
many	TRBV7-2	TRBD2	TRBJ2-5	TGTGCCAGCAGCATAGGGACTAGCGAGGAAGAGACCCAGTACTTC	CASSIGTSEEETQYF